Given below is one T cell receptor beta chain in context. Its antigen remains unidentified. Germline CDR1 SGHDT, CDR2 YYEEEE. The V end was cut by 1 base, the J end by 1 base, with 6 bases between. The length of the CDR3 is 13 residues. TCRB transcripts that were expressed got sequenced, as all of the isolated RNA had been reverse transcribed. Profiled with immunoSEQ multiplex PCR; TCRdb holds only in-frame clones, not every one. This table has about 340,000 clones, around 8.5% appearing once. This sample is part of a study of beta chain features in type 1 diabetes. Study in general: Age, gender and cell yields were similar between patients and healthy donors. Study observations and caveats: Across patients, naive, central memory and Treg TCRB repertoires exhibited apparently greater similarity than was observed across healthy donors. In all four CD4+ subsets, TCRB CDR3 length was significantly, moderately reduced in type 1 diabetes. The VDJ junctions of type 1 diabetes patients carried fewer insertions and more deletions. For TCRB rearrangement, an influence of HLA type remained unresolved here.

The receptor was isolated from a man aged 30 to 39 with type 1 diabetes. This chain joins TRBV5-6 and TRBJ2-7; D uncertain. The sample taken for sequencing was central memory CD4+ T cells from blood. The CDR3 sequence: CASSLIRSYEQYF. CDR3 in DNA: TGTGCCAGCAGCTTGATCCGTTCCTACGAGCAGTACTTC.